One sample yielded the 27 T cell receptor beta chains listed below, sequenced in a study of PD-1 blockade in classical Hodgkin lymphoma. Sequencing was performed with immunoSEQ multiplex PCR; in TCRdb, only in-frame clones are kept and a portion is missing. The sample lists about 85,000 clones; 92% were seen once. All trial patients relapsed after autologous stem cell transplantation. Specimen: peripheral blood mononuclear cells (PBMCs), collected before the second cycle of nivolumab. Receptors were obtained from a human donor with classical Hodgkin lymphoma.

This clone was seen just once. This chain connects TRBV9 to TRBJ2-3; D unclear. Trimming took 5 bases from V and 0 from J, leaving 16 bases between them. There are 16 residues in the CDR3. Germline CDR1 is SGDLS and CDR2 is YYNGEE. CDR3 DNA sequence: TGTGCCAGCAGTTCACCCCGGACGGAAAGCACAGATACGCAGTATTTT. It translates to CASSSPRTESTDTQYF.

The rearrangement joins TRBV6-5 to TRBJ2-7; unclear D gene. The CDR3 extends over 12 amino acids. CDR1 MNHEY and CDR2 SVGAGI come from the germline V gene. Trimming pared 11 bases from V and 3 bases from J, leaving 14 bases between. The CDR3 loop reads CAAQGRYYEQYF. The CDR3 DNA sequence: TGTGCCGCCCAAGGTCGCTACTACGAGCAGTACTTC.

This chain joins TRBV28 and TRBJ1-4, with 7 bases identical to TRBD1. With V trimmed by 5 bases and J by 0 bases, 3 bases remained unmatched. The CDR3 loop spans 15 amino acids. Germline CDR1 MDHEN, CDR2 SYDVKM. This CDR3 is CASSGTATTNEKLFF. CDR3 nucleotide sequence: TGTGCCAGCAGTGGGACAGCGACAACTAATGAAAAACTGTTTTTT.

CDR3 loop: CASSLGSGNTIYF. The CDR3 DNA sequence: TGCGCCAGCAGTTTAGGGAGTGGAAACACCATATATTTT. The rearrangement links TRBV5-1 to TRBJ1-3; no reliable D call. CDR3 size: 13 residues. Germline V CDR1 and CDR2: SGHRS, YFSETQ. The ends were cut back, 5 bases at V and 3 bases at J, with 9 bases in the middle.

This rearrangement joins TRBV19 to TRBJ1-1, with a possible D match to TRBD1 (5 bases). The CDR3 loop spans 16 amino acids. Germline values: CDR1 LNHDA, CDR2 SQIVND (reference sequence). V was cut by 5 bases and J by 4 bases, with 20 bases left in between. DNA of the CDR3: TGTGCCAGTAGTTTCCAGGGACTCACCCGAGGCACTGAAGCTTTCTTT. It codes for CASSFQGLTRGTEAFF.

The table lists this clone with a few counts. The rearrangement links TRBV7-9 to TRBJ2-5; TRBD2 might be the D (5 bases). This CDR3 spans 14 amino acids. Per germline, CDR1 SEHNR and CDR2 FQNEAQ (reference sequence). The germline V and J ends were trimmed by 4 bases and 0 bases, with 9 bases remaining between them. CDR3 region: CASSSARDQETQYF. For the CDR3, the DNA is TGTGCCAGCAGCTCCGCGAGGGACCAAGAGACCCAGTACTTC.

The count of this clone is one. This sequence joins TRBV27 and TRBJ2-7, with 9 bases fitting TRBD1. The CDR3 totals 17 residues. With 7 bases clipped from V and 4 bases from J, the junction kept 17 bases outside the gene matches. Germline assignment: CDR1 MNHEY and CDR2 SMNVEV (reference sequence). The CDR3 spells CASTTSPRTGDRYEQYF. As DNA, the CDR3 is TGTGCCAGCACTACATCGCCCCGGACAGGGGATCGTTACGAGCAGTACTTC.

The gene calls are TRBV5-4 and TRBJ2-2; D is unresolved. V was pared by 1 base and J by 1 base, with 2 bases between. The CDR3 length is 13 residues. Germline V lookup: CDR1 SGHNT, CDR2 YYREEE (reference sequence). As DNA, the CDR3 is TGTGCCAGCAGCTTGAAGAACACCGGGGAGCTGTTTTTT. Protein: CASSLKNTGELFF.

This sequence joins TRBV20-1 and TRBJ2-3; D is undetermined. Trimming removed 3 bases from V and 2 bases from J, with 3 bases in between. CDR1 and CDR2 from the germline V gene are DFQATT and SNEGSKA (reference sequence). The CDR3 is made up of 11 amino acids. In nucleotides, the CDR3 is TGCAGTGCTAGTCTCACAGATACGCAGTATTTT. Protein product: CSASLTDTQYF.

The chain joins TRBV29-1 to TRBJ1-2, with D possibly matching TRBD1 (5 bases). Trimming removed 5 bases at V and 7 bases at J, with 14 bases between. Germline V gene sequence: CDR1 SQVTM, CDR2 ANQGSEA. This CDR3 is built from 12 residues. Here the CDR3 reads CSVNLGGSGYTF. CDR3 bases: TGCAGCGTTAACTTGGGGGGTTCTGGCTACACCTTC.

J is TRBJ1-1 and V is TRBV29-1; D possibly corresponds to TRBD1 (5 bases). Germline lookup yields CDR1 SQVTM and CDR2 ANQGSEA. V lost 3 bases to trimming and J lost 10 bases, with 12 bases between them. This CDR3 has 11 amino acids. DNA of the CDR3: TGCAGCGTTGACCTAGGGGCCAGAGCTTTCTTT. Translating gives CSVDLGARAFF.

The chain has TRBV7-9 and TRBJ2-1, with 12 positions matching TRBD2. Germline V gene data show CDR1 as SEHNR and CDR2 as FQNEAQ (reference sequence). The CDR3 is 19 amino acids. After removal of 5 bases from V and 8 bases from J, the junction contained 19 bases not matched to a gene. The CDR3 loop reads CASSPRPPSGRARRDEQFF. The DNA of the CDR3 is TGTGCCAGCAGCCCTCGCCCCCCTAGCGGGAGGGCCAGACGCGATGAGCAGTTCTTC.

The CDR3 is CASSFRAGELFF. Written as DNA, the CDR3 is TGTGCCAGCAGTTTCCGGGCCGGGGAGCTGTTTTTT. The V and J genes are TRBV27 and TRBJ2-2; D unclear. The V end lost 3 bases, the J end lost 6 bases, and 5 bases lay between the germline ends. The CDR3 has 12 amino acids. Germline lookup yields CDR1 MNHEY and CDR2 SMNVEV (reference sequence).

CDR3 amino acids: CASSYGRGQQPQHF. Written as DNA, the CDR3 is TGTGCCAGCAGTTACGGCAGGGGGCAACAGCCCCAGCATTTT. The chain has TRBV6-6 and TRBJ1-5, with 8 bases fitting TRBD1. With V trimmed by 2 bases and J by 7 bases, 4 bases remained unmatched. The germline V gene encodes CDR1 MNHNY and CDR2 SVGAGI (reference sequence). This CDR3 region has 14 residues.

The J gene is TRBJ2-3, the V gene TRBV4-1; tentative D call: TRBD2 (6 bases). Germline-derived CDR1 and CDR2 are MGHRA and YSYEKL. This CDR3 is 14 amino acids long. V was cut by 2 bases and J by 4 bases, with 10 bases left in between. The CDR3 sequence: CASSQIRGADTQYF. CDR3 nucleotide sequence: TGCGCCAGCAGCCAAATTCGCGGGGCAGATACGCAGTATTTT.

The table lists this clone with a count of one. The chain couples TRBV10-3 to TRBJ2-7; 7 positions match TRBD1. The length of the CDR3 is 15 residues. Germline loops: CDR1 ENHRY, CDR2 SYGVKD. Trimming removed 0 bases from V and 2 bases from J; junction bases left unmatched: 4. The CDR3 DNA is TGTGCCATCAGTGAGTCAGAGACAGGGACCTACGAGCAGTACTTC. It yields the protein CAISESETGTYEQYF.

The chain combines TRBV2 with TRBJ2-1; no reliable D call. The germline CDR1 and CDR2 sequences are SNHLY and FYNNEI. The CDR3 spans 13 residues. V was shortened by 5 bases and J by 7 bases, with 12 bases between the two germline ends. CDR3 amino acids: CASSLEWANEQFF. The CDR3 coding sequence is TGTGCCAGCAGTCTCGAGTGGGCGAATGAGCAGTTCTTC.

The chain has TRBV5-1 and TRBJ1-4; the match to TRBD1 covers 10 bases. The CDR3 spans 15 residues. J was trimmed by 7 bases and V by 4 bases; bases with no gene match: 7. The germline gives CDR1 SGHRS, CDR2 YFSETQ. The CDR3 DNA reads as TGCGCCAGCAGCCCGGTGGGGACAGGGGTTGAAAAACTGTTTTTT. This translates into CASSPVGTGVEKLFF.

V gene TRBV29-1 combines with J gene TRBJ2-5, with 7 bases that match TRBD2. The J segment lost 3 bases and the V segment lost 4 bases, leaving 5 bases of the junction unmatched. The CDR3 runs 13 residues. The germline CDR1 and CDR2 sequences are SQVTM and ANQGSEA. The CDR3, as DNA: TGCAGCGTTGCTAGCCTAGCGGAAGAGACCCAGTACTTC. Translation gives CSVASLAEETQYF.

This clone was counted a single time. The rearrangement joins TRBV5-1 to TRBJ2-7, with D perhaps matching TRBD2 (5 bases). Between the trimmed V and J ends, which lost 4 bases and 5 bases, there was a span of 13 bases. The CDR3 runs to 13 residues. The germline gives CDR1 SGHRS, CDR2 YFSETQ. In DNA, the CDR3 is TGCGCCAGCAGCCCACTAGTTCCCCACGAGCAGTACTTC. Translation gives CASSPLVPHEQYF.

The V gene is TRBV9, the J gene TRBJ1-5; D is unclear. V was pared by 0 bases and J by 5 bases, with 6 bases between. This CDR3 is 13 amino acids long. Germline CDR1 reads SGDLS; CDR2 reads YYNGEE. The CDR3 sequence: CASSVDPHQPQHF. The CDR3 DNA reads as TGTGCCAGCAGCGTAGATCCCCATCAGCCCCAGCATTTT.

The chain joins TRBV13 to TRBJ2-3; tentative D call: TRBD2 (5 bases). The V end lost 4 bases, the J end lost 2 bases, and 16 bases lay between the germline ends. This CDR3 region has 16 residues. Germline assignment: CDR1 PRHDT and CDR2 FYEKMQ (reference sequence). The CDR3 region is CASSSPFSGVTDTQYF. In DNA form, the CDR3 reads TGTGCCAGCAGCTCACCCTTTTCCGGGGTCACAGATACGCAGTATTTT.

The chain joins TRBV6-6 to TRBJ2-7, with TRBD1 matching over 7 bases. This CDR3 comprises 16 residues. V lost 6 bases, J lost 0 bases, and 11 bases stayed unmatched. Germline V gene data show CDR1 as MNHNY and CDR2 as SVGAGI (reference sequence). CDR3 in amino acids: CASSPGTAQDSYEQYF. The DNA of the CDR3 is TGTGCCAGCAGCCCCGGGACAGCGCAAGACTCCTACGAGCAGTACTTC.

The chain combines TRBV15 with TRBJ2-1, with TRBD2 identical over 7 bases. There are 13 residues in the CDR3. The germline V gene has CDR1 LNHNV and CDR2 YYDKDF (reference sequence). With V trimmed by 6 bases and J by 5 bases, 4 bases remained unmatched. The CDR3 loop reads CATRGDYHNEQFF. The CDR3 nucleotides read TGTGCCACCAGGGGGGACTACCACAATGAGCAGTTCTTC.

The V and J genes are TRBV11-2 and TRBJ2-3, with D perhaps matching TRBD1 (6 bases). The V and J ends lost 1 base and 0 bases respectively, with 14 bases between them. CDR3 size: 17 residues. The germline V gene has CDR1 SGHAT and CDR2 FQNNGV. The CDR3 sequence: CASSLVRTAPSTDTQYF. In nucleotides, the CDR3 is TGTGCCAGCAGCTTAGTCAGGACAGCGCCTAGCACAGATACGCAGTATTTT.

CDR3 region: CASSLDSRTNEKLFF. The CDR3 DNA reads TGCGCCAGCAGCTTGGACAGCCGGACTAATGAAAAACTGTTTTTT. The chain recombines TRBV5-1 with TRBJ1-4; D not resolved. The V and J ends lost 0 bases and 2 bases respectively, with 8 bases between them. This CDR3 comprises 15 residues. The germline gives CDR1 SGHRS, CDR2 YFSETQ.

The V call is TRBV5-1, the J call TRBJ2-3, with a tentative D call TRBD2 (6 bases). Trimming shortened V by 6 bases and J by 2 bases, and 22 bases separated the two germline ends. CDR3 size: 17 residues. Germline-derived CDR1 and CDR2 are SGHRS and YFSETQ. The chain's CDR3 is CASNPRGTYPTTDTQYF. The CDR3 nucleotides read TGCGCCAGCAACCCCCGCGGGACTTACCCCACCACAGATACGCAGTATTTT.